Following are 5 T cell receptor beta chains from one sample sequenced in a study of control samples from healthy donors and cancer patients. Measured with immunoSEQ multiplex PCR; TCRdb has only the in-frame clones, and not every one. The sample includes 40,000 to 55,000 clones, more than 65% of them seen just once. The specimen sequenced was formalin-fixed, paraffin-embedded tissue. Receptor source: a male donor with melanoma.

CDR3 sequence: CASSDLTSPSYNEQFF. The CDR3 DNA follows: TGTGCCAGCAGTGACCTTACTTCTCCCTCCTACAATGAGCAGTTCTTC. The chain couples TRBV6-4 to TRBJ2-1; D gene uncertain. Per germline, CDR1 MRHNA and CDR2 SNTAGT. Deletions cut 2 bases from V and 0 bases from J, with 11 bases between. The CDR3 is 16 residues long.

The chain couples TRBV3-1 (or the pseudogene TRBV3-2) to TRBJ2-3; 10 nucleotides match TRBD2. Germline V lookup: CDR1 LGHDT, CDR2 YNNKEL (reference sequence). V shed 1 base and J 6 bases; nucleotides not matched to a gene: 10. This CDR3 is built from 17 residues. CDR3 DNA: TGTGCCAGCAGCCAAGCCGCTAGCGGGAGTTGGCAGGATACGCAGTATTTT. Amino acid sequence: CASSQAASGSWQDTQYF.

The chain combines TRBV28 with TRBJ2-3, with 7 bases fitting TRBD1. In germline, CDR1 is MDHEN, CDR2 SYDVKM. The CDR3 runs to 16 residues. The junction had 17 bases not matched to a gene; V was cut back by 8 bases and J by 6 bases. CDR3 sequence reads: CASEYITGEFLDTQYF. The CDR3 region has the DNA TGTGCCAGCGAATATATTACAGGGGAGTTTTTGGATACGCAGTATTTT.

This chain connects TRBV2 to TRBJ2-7, with 7 bases that match TRBD1. Losses at the gene ends were 8 bases for V and 0 bases for J; bases not matched to a gene: 4. The CDR3 length is 13 residues. Germline loops: CDR1 SNHLY, CDR2 FYNNEI. CDR3 in DNA: TGTGCCAGCGGACAGGCTAGCTCCTACGAGCAGTACTTC. This gives the protein CASGQASSYEQYF.

The chain links TRBV10-3 to TRBJ2-5; 8 nucleotides align to TRBD1. The CDR3 length is 17 residues. V gave up 5 bases and J gave up 5 bases; unmatched junction bases: 16. The germline CDR1 and CDR2 sequences are ENHRY and SYGVKD. The CDR3 is CAISTGGQEGVVETQYF. CDR3 DNA sequence: TGTGCCATCAGTACCGGGGGACAGGAAGGGGTGGTTGAGACCCAGTACTTC.